In its sample, the clone carrying this TCR beta chain was seen once. Its cognate antigen is unknown. Only in-frame clones appear in the TCRdb table, and some are missing; sequencing was by immunoSEQ multiplex PCR. The sample consists of 4,000 to 6,000 clones, roughly 64% of them appearing once. These data belong to a study of neoadjuvant anti-PD-1 for oral cavity cancer. Study summary: Patients without progression got a fourth dose around day 43.

V dropped 8 bases and J dropped 4 bases, with 11 bases sitting between them. Germline V gives CDR1 SEHNR, CDR2 FQNEAQ (reference sequence). The CDR3 extends over 12 amino acids. Study-level points and caveats: Higher pretreatment Treg/Th17 ratios tracked higher pretreatment blood clonality.

The origin of this receptor is a person between 35 and 79 years old with oral cavity squamous cell carcinoma. The sequenced sample was tumor tissue, obtained before nivolumab (anti-PD-1) treatment. V and J are TRBV7-9 and TRBJ2-5; D perhaps matches TRBD2 (5 bases). The CDR3 is CASEGLGETQYF. CDR3 coding DNA: TGTGCCAGCGAAGGACTCGGAGAGACCCAGTACTTC.